The 29 T cell receptor beta chains in this list originate from one sample, sequenced in a study of OX40 agonist ivuxolimab in advanced cancers. The protocol was immunoSEQ multiplex PCR, while the TCRdb copy is restricted to in-frame clones and leaves out a portion. The data contain 45,000 to 65,000 clones, 65% to 90% of them singletons. Sequences were derived from CD4+ or CD8+ T cells sorted from blood, sampled in a trial of the OX40 agonist ivuxolimab. Receptors were obtained from an adult with an advanced solid tumor such as melanoma, head and neck, liver or kidney cancer.

V is TRBV27 and J is TRBJ1-2, with a possible D match to TRBD1 (5 bases). V gave up 5 bases and J gave up 6 bases, with 13 bases separating them. The germline V gene encodes CDR1 MNHEY and CDR2 SMNVEV (reference sequence). The CDR3 contains 13 residues. CDR3 nucleotides: TGTGCCAGCAGTGGAGCCAGGGCGAATGGCTACACCTTC. Residues: CASSGARANGYTF.

The chain combines TRBV7-9 with TRBJ2-7; 9 bases match TRBD1. CDR3 length: 14 residues. The V gene end was trimmed by 4 bases and the J gene end by 4 bases; junction bases not matched to a gene: 5. The germline CDR1 and CDR2 sequences are SEHNR and FQNEAQ (reference sequence). The CDR3 nucleotides are TGTGCCAGCAGCTCACAGGGGGCTAGGTACGAGCAGTACTTC. It encodes CASSSQGARYEQYF.

This clone has a handful of counts. The gene calls are TRBV6-7 and TRBJ1-5; D unresolved. TRBV6-7 has ORF status, its function being uncertain. Deletions cut 8 bases from V and 7 bases from J, with 15 bases between. This CDR3 is built from 13 residues. CDR3 DNA sequence: TGTGCCAGCTCCCCTGGGTTGAGGCAGCCCCAGCATTTT. It yields the protein CASSPGLRQPQHF.

V and J are TRBV6-5 and TRBJ2-2; D call uncertain. CDR3 length: 13 amino acids. In germline, CDR1 is MNHEY, CDR2 SVGAGI. The germline V and J ends were trimmed by 6 bases and 5 bases, with 10 bases remaining between them. CDR3: CASSPRVTGELFF. The CDR3, as DNA: TGTGCCAGCAGCCCAAGAGTGACCGGGGAGCTGTTTTTT.

V is TRBV7-9 and J is TRBJ2-2, with D possibly being TRBD1 (6 bases). Deletions cut 2 bases from V and 6 bases from J, with 13 bases between. This CDR3 is built from 15 residues. The germline V gene has CDR1 SEHNR and CDR2 FQNEAQ (reference sequence). Written as DNA, the CDR3 is TGTGCCAGCAGCTTAACGCGGACAGTCCCCGGGGAGCTGTTTTTT. Amino acids: CASSLTRTVPGELFF. The variable domain in full, completed from reference TRBV7-9 and TRBJ2-2, reads DTGVSQNPRHKITKRGQNVTFRCDPISEHNRLYWYRQTLGQGPEFLTYFQNEAQLEKSRLLSDRFSAERPKGSFSTLEIQRTEQGDSAMYLCASSLTRTVPGELFFGEGSRLTVL.

V is TRBV9 and J is TRBJ1-2; D is unresolved. Germline V gene lookup returns CDR1 SGDLS and CDR2 YYNGEE. The CDR3 sequence is 12 residues long. The V end lost 4 bases, the J end lost 7 bases, and 11 bases lay between the germline ends. The CDR3 nucleotides are TGTGCCAGCAGCACCCGCAGTACTGGCTACACCTTC. Encoded protein: CASSTRSTGYTF. The entire variable domain, with the rest obtained from reference TRBV9 and TRBJ1-2, is as follows: DSGVTQTPKHLITATGQRVTLRCSPRSGDLSVYWYQQSLDQGLQFLIQYYNGEERAKGNILERFSAQQFPDLHSELNLSSLELGDSALYFCASSTRSTGYTFGSGTRLTVV.

The chain links TRBV6-5 to TRBJ2-5; D not certain. Trimming shortened V by 2 bases and J by 7 bases, and 5 bases separated the two germline ends. Germline V gene data show CDR1 as MNHEY and CDR2 as SVGAGI. The CDR3 contains 11 residues. CDR3 sequence reads: CASSYVGTQYF. The CDR3 DNA reads as TGTGCCAGCAGTTACGTTGGGACCCAGTACTTC.

The CDR3 bases are TGTGCCAGCAGCTTGGATGGGGCACTTAGCACAGATACGCAGTATTTT. It is translated as CASSLDGALSTDTQYF. The chain carries TRBV5-8 and TRBJ2-3; tentatively, D is TRBD1 (5 bases). CDR1 and CDR2 from the germline V gene are SGHTS and YDEGEE. V lost 0 bases and J 0 bases, leaving 11 bases between the germline ends. The CDR3 is made up of 16 amino acids.

The chain couples TRBV7-9 to TRBJ2-2; maybe TRBD2 (6 bases). This CDR3 contains 15 residues. Trimming left V 1 base short and J 3 bases short, with 9 bases between. The germline V gene encodes CDR1 SEHNR and CDR2 FQNEAQ (reference sequence). DNA of the CDR3: TGTGCCAGCAGCTTAGGGAGGGCGGACACCGGGGAGCTGTTTTTT. Protein: CASSLGRADTGELFF.

This clone was observed a few times. The rearrangement uses TRBV21-1 and TRBJ2-7. TRBV21-1 is termed a pseudogene. This CDR3 has 15 amino acids. The CDR3 region is CASSKVSDPKYEQYF. In DNA, the CDR3 is TGTGCCAGCAGCAAAGTCTCAGATCCTAAGTACGAGCAGTACTTC.

The J gene is TRBJ2-3, the V gene TRBV7-9, with 9 nucleotides matching TRBD2. The CDR3 runs to 17 residues. Trimming at V came to 4 bases and at J to 5 bases, leaving 13 bases not matched to a gene. Germline assignment: CDR1 SEHNR and CDR2 FQNEAQ (reference sequence). The CDR3 DNA is TGTGCCAGCAGCTCGCCTGACAGCGGGGGGTTTGGAGATACGCAGTATTTT. This translates into CASSSPDSGGFGDTQYF.

The CDR3 DNA follows: TGCACCAGCAGCAAGGCGGCAGGGGGACGTCTACTAGCGGGAGGCACCTACGAGCAGTACTTC. It codes for CTSSKAAGGRLLAGGTYEQYF. The gene calls are TRBV1 and TRBJ2-7; the table calls TRBD2, which could not be checked here. TRBV1 is a documented pseudogene. The CDR3 has 21 residues.

The V call is TRBV4-3, the J call TRBJ1-6, with TRBD1 matching 10 bases. The CDR3 is 15 residues long. V lost 4 bases, J lost 7 bases, and 4 bases stayed unmatched. Germline V lookup: CDR1 LGHNA, CDR2 YSLEER. CDR3 amino acids: CASSPRQGANSPLHF. CDR3 nucleotides: TGCGCCAGCAGCCCGCGACAGGGGGCAAATTCACCCCTCCACTTT.

This chain uses TRBV18 with TRBJ1-1, with D maybe TRBD1 (6 bases). The V gene's germline CDR1 is KGHSH and CDR2 LQKENI. The CDR3 sequence is 13 residues long. V lost 1 base and J lost 4, with 7 bases in between. In DNA, the CDR3 is TGTGCCAGCTCACCACAACAGGGCACTGAAGCTTTCTTT. Amino acid sequence: CASSPQQGTEAFF.

This chain joins TRBV5-1 and TRBJ2-2; 8 bases are shared with TRBD1. V lost 2 bases to trimming and J lost 4 bases; unmatched junction nucleotides: 7. This CDR3 contains 16 residues. Per germline, CDR1 SGHRS and CDR2 YFSETQ. CDR3 DNA sequence: TGCGCCAGCAGCTTACAGGGGGGTATAGGCACCGGGGAGCTGTTTTTT. Residues: CASSLQGGIGTGELFF.

The chain has TRBV6-4 and TRBJ2-2; TRBD2 agrees at 9 bases. J was trimmed by 4 bases and V by 2 bases; bases with no gene match: 5. There are 16 residues in the CDR3. The germline V gene has CDR1 MRHNA and CDR2 SNTAGT. CDR3 sequence reads: CASSDGASGITGELFF. DNA of the CDR3: TGTGCCAGCAGTGACGGGGCTAGCGGGATCACCGGGGAGCTGTTTTTT.

The chain carries TRBV9 and TRBJ1-2; unclear D gene. The germline V gene has CDR1 SGDLS and CDR2 YYNGEE. Trimming shortened V by 0 bases and J by 7 bases, and 10 bases separated the two germline ends. The CDR3 is made up of 13 amino acids. The CDR3 coding sequence is TGTGCCAGCAGCGTAGGAGGGTTTCGTGGCTACACCTTC. Translation gives CASSVGGFRGYTF. Supplemented by reference TRBV9 and TRBJ1-2, the full variable domain reads DSGVTQTPKHLITATGQRVTLRCSPRSGDLSVYWYQQSLDQGLQFLIQYYNGEERAKGNILERFSAQQFPDLHSELNLSSLELGDSALYFCASSVGGFRGYTFGSGTRLTVV.

V and J are TRBV11-2 and TRBJ1-6; D unresolved. V shed 1 base and J shed 10 bases, with 8 bases lying between them. The CDR3 has 13 residues. Germline lookup yields CDR1 SGHAT and CDR2 FQNNGV. The CDR3, as DNA: TGTGCCAGCAGCTTAGGGTCGGAGTCACCCCTCCACTTT. This gives the protein CASSLGSESPLHF.

The chain recombines TRBV21-1 with TRBJ1-5; TRBD1 is the table's D call and was not checked against the DNA. TRBV21-1 is marked as a pseudogene. The CDR3 has 13 amino acids. The CDR3 here is CASSNRGWQPQHF. CDR3 DNA: TGTGCCAGCAGCAACAGGGGTTGGCAGCCCCAGCATTTT.

V usage is TRBV9 and J usage is TRBJ1-2; no firm D call. The CDR3 spans 12 residues. V was pared by 4 bases and J by 8 bases, with 12 bases between. Germline CDR1 SGDLS, CDR2 YYNGEE. CDR3 in amino acids: CASSPRVGGYTF. DNA for the CDR3: TGTGCCAGCAGCCCTCGTGTCGGGGGCTACACCTTC.

The chain has TRBV11-2 and TRBJ2-3; D possibly corresponds to TRBD1 (6 bases). Between the trimmed V and J ends, which lost 0 bases and 9 bases, there was a span of 16 bases. Germline CDR1 is SGHAT and CDR2 is FQNNGV. This CDR3 has 15 residues. CDR3 nucleotides: TGTGCCAGCAGCTTAGAGGGGGCCCTCCAGAACACGCAGTATTTT. This sequence encodes CASSLEGALQNTQYF.

This chain joins TRBV5-1 and TRBJ2-1; 7 bases are a match to TRBD1. With 3 bases clipped from V and 9 bases from J, the junction kept 12 bases outside the gene matches. The CDR3 loop spans 15 amino acids. Germline assignment: CDR1 SGHRS and CDR2 YFSETQ. The CDR3 here is CASSSTGIQVGEQFF. In nucleotides, the CDR3 is TGCGCCAGCAGCTCGACAGGGATACAAGTGGGTGAGCAGTTCTTC.

This rearrangement joins TRBV7-8 to TRBJ2-5; 9 bases align to TRBD1. There are 15 residues in the CDR3. V lost 6 bases to trimming and J lost 5 bases; unmatched junction nucleotides: 10. Germline V lookup: CDR1 SGHVS, CDR2 FQNEAQ. The CDR3 DNA sequence: TGTGCCAGCAGTCGGGACAGGGTTCGCAGGGAGACCCAGTACTTC. This codes for CASSRDRVRRETQYF.

The chain uses TRBV11-3 and TRBJ1-3; no reliable D call. Deletions cut 0 bases from V and 4 bases from J, with 4 bases between. Germline CDR1 SGHNT, CDR2 YENEEA. The CDR3 contains 13 residues. CDR3 DNA sequence: TGTGCCAGCAGCTTAGAAGCGGGAAACACCATATATTTT. Translating it yields CASSLEAGNTIYF.

The CDR3 sequence: CASSTSASWADTQYF. DNA of the CDR3: TGTGCCAGTAGTACTAGCGCATCCTGGGCAGATACGCAGTATTTT. V and J are TRBV19 and TRBJ2-3, with a possible D match to TRBD2 (6 bases). Germline V gene sequence: CDR1 LNHDA, CDR2 SQIVND (reference sequence). This CDR3 spans 15 amino acids. Trimming stripped 4 bases from V and 4 bases from J, with 15 bases between.

The chain carries TRBV7-2 and TRBJ1-2; 8 nucleotides agree with TRBD1. Trimming removed 1 base from V and 2 bases from J; junction bases left unmatched: 6. The CDR3 contains 16 residues. Germline CDR1 is SGHTA and CDR2 is FQGNSA. The CDR3 region has the DNA TGTGCCAGCAGCTTAGTGCTCCGGGACAGGAACTATGGCTACACCTTC. Its translation: CASSLVLRDRNYGYTF. Drawing the rest from reference TRBV7-2 and TRBJ1-2, the complete variable domain is GAGVSQSPSNKVTEKGKDVELRCDPISGHTALYWYRQSLGQGLEFLIYFQGNSAPDKSGLPSDRFSAERTGGSVSTLTIQRTQQEDSAVYLCASSLVLRDRNYGYTFGSGTRLTVV.

The chain employs TRBV19 and TRBJ1-2; TRBD1 agrees at 8 bases. The CDR3 extends over 15 amino acids. Unmatched junction bases numbered 7, after V lost 3 bases and J lost 4 bases. The germline gives CDR1 LNHDA, CDR2 SQIVND (reference sequence). CDR3 DNA sequence: TGTGCCAGTAGTATCCGGGACAGGCCTAGCTATGGCTACACCTTC. Amino acid sequence: CASSIRDRPSYGYTF.

This clone was recorded a few times. The chain joins TRBV7-6 to TRBJ1-5, with no clear D. There are 16 residues in the CDR3. Trimming shortened V by 5 bases and J by 7 bases, and 21 bases separated the two germline ends. Germline CDR1 and CDR2: SGHVS and FNYEAQ. The CDR3 DNA is TGTGCCAGCAGCCCGCAGACGGACTGGGCCGGGCAGCCCCAGCATTTT. This codes for CASSPQTDWAGQPQHF.

CDR3 bases: TGTGCCAGCAGCTTAGGGACAGGGTCCTTTTCCTACGAGCAGTACTTC. The encoded protein is CASSLGTGSFSYEQYF. The chain is built from TRBV7-4 and TRBJ2-7, with TRBD1 identical over 8 bases. Germline lookup yields CDR1 SGHVT and CDR2 SQSDAQ. With V trimmed by 1 base and J by 1 base, 6 bases remained unmatched. The CDR3 loop spans 16 amino acids.